The clone carrying this TCR beta chain showed up just a few times. Its antigen is still unknown. This sample's time point: newly diagnosed GD, antithyroid drugs for less than 3 months. The TCR library used RNA extracted from PBMCs. In building TCR beta libraries, iRepertoire HTBI primers were used together with Arm-PCR of CDR3 regions. In the study's own analysis: Identified across the samples were over 50 TRBV segments and about 14 TRBJ segments. TCRdb fed the multiplex PCR reads into MiXCR, producing one record per CDR3 protein. Here the V and J calls rest on TCRdb's processing, not on the authors' analysis. The data hold around 450,000 distinct CDR3 sequences, with roughly 15% observed a single time. V lost 5 bases and J lost 1; bases outside the gene matches: 10. The V gene's germline CDR1 is SGHVS and CDR2 FNYEAQ. CDR3 length equals 16 residues. This sample was taken from a study of regulatory T cells in long-lasting Graves disease.

The study's findings and limits: Shared public clonotypes totalled 2,500 to 3,500 in persistent patients, compared with about 930 in new patients. Among samples with persistent disease, TRBV28, TRBJ1-2 and TRBJ2-5 were favored.

These same records also appear under a second study, on T cells in Graves' hyperthyroidism and ophthalmopathy.

Material: peripheral blood mononuclear cells (PBMCs), obtained at new diagnosis, from a patient treated with antithyroid drugs. The chain carries TRBV7-6 and TRBJ1-1, with 7 bases that match TRBD1. This TCR was sampled from a woman aged 40 to 50 with Graves disease. CDR3 sequence reads: CASSPRQGLGNTEAFF. As DNA, the CDR3 is TGTGCCAGCAGCCCCAGACAGGGCCTGGGGAACACTGAAGCTTTCTTT.